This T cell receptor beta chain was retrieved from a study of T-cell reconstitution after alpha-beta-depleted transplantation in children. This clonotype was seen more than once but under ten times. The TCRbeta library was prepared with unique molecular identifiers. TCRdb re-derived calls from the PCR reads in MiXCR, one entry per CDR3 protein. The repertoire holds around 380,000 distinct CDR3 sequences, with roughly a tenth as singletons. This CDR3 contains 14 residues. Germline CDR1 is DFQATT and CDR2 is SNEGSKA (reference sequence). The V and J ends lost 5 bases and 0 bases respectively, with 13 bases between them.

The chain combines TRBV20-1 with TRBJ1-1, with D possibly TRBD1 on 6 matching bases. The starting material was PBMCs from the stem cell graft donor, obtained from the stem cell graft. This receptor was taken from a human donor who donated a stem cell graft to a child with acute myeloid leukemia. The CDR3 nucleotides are TGCAGTGCTGATCCGGGGGGCATGAACACTGAAGCTTTCTTT. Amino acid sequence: CSADPGGMNTEAFF.